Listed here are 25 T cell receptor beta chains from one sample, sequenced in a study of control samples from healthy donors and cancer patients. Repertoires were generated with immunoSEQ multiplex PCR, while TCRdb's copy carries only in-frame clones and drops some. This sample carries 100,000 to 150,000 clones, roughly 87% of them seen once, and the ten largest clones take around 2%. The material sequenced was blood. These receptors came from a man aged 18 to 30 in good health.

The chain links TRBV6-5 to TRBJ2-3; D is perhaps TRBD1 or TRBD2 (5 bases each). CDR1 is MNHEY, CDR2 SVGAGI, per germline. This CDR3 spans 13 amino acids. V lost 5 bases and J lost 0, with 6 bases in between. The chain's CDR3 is CASSRDSTDTQYF. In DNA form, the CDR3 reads TGTGCCAGCAGTCGGGACAGCACAGATACGCAGTATTTT.

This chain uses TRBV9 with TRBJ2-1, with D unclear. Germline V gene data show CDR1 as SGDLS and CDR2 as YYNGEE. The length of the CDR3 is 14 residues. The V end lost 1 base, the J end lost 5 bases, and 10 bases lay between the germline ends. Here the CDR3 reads CASSVNPTDNEQFF. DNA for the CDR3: TGTGCCAGCAGCGTAAATCCAACCGACAATGAGCAGTTCTTC.

The CDR3 nucleotides read TGTGCCAGCAGTTACGATGGGAGGGACACTGAAGCTTTCTTT. Protein product: CASSYDGRDTEAFF. The rearrangement uses TRBV6-5 and TRBJ1-1; D gene uncertain. From germline, CDR1 is MNHEY and CDR2 SVGAGI. The CDR3 extends over 14 amino acids. V gave up 2 bases and J gave up 3 bases, with 10 bases separating them.

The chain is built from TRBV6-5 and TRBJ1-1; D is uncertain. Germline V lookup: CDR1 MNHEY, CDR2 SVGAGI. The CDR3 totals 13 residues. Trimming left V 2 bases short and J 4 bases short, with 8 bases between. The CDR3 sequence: CASSYDRGTEAFF. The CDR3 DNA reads TGTGCCAGCAGTTACGATCGGGGCACTGAAGCTTTCTTT.

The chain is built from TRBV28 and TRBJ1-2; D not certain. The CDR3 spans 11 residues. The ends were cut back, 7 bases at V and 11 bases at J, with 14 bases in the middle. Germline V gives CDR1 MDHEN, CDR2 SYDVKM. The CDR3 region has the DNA TGTGCCAGCACCGACCTCTCAACTTACACCTTC. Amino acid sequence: CASTDLSTYTF.

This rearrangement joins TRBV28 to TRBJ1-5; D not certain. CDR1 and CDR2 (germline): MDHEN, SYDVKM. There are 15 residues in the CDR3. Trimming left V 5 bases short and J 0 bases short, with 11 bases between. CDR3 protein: CASSPLWDSNQPQHF. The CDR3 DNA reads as TGTGCCAGCAGTCCGCTCTGGGATAGCAATCAGCCCCAGCATTTT. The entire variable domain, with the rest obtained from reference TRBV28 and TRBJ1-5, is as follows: DVKVTQSSRYLVKRTGEKVFLECVQDMDHENMFWYRQDPGLGLRLIYFSYDVKMKEKGDIPEGYSVSREKKERFSLILESASTNQTSMYLCASSPLWDSNQPQHFGDGTRLSIL.

This chain's CDR3 is CASSPTLSTGQNYGYTF. CDR3 nucleotide sequence: TGTGCCAGTAGCCCTACCCTATCAACGGGACAGAACTATGGCTACACCTTC. The V and J genes are TRBV19 and TRBJ1-2; TRBD1 matches 7 bases. CDR3 length: 17 amino acids. V was pared by 6 bases and J by 2 bases, with 15 bases of the junction left unmatched. Germline CDR1 and CDR2: LNHDA and SQIVND (reference sequence).

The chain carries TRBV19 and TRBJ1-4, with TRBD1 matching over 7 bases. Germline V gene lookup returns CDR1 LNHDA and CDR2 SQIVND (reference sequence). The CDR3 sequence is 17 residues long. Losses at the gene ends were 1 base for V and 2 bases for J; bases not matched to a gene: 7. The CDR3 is CASSIVGKGATNEKLFF. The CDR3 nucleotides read TGTGCCAGTAGTATAGTGGGAAAGGGGGCCACTAATGAAAAACTGTTTTTT.

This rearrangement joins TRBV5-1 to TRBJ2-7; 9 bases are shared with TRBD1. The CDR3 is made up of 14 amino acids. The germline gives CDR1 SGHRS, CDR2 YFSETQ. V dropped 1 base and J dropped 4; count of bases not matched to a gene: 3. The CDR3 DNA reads TGCGCCAGCAGCTTGAAACAGGGGGCTTACGAGCAGTACTTC. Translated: CASSLKQGAYEQYF. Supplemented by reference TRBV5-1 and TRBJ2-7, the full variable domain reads KAGVTQTPRYLIKTRGQQVTLSCSPISGHRSVSWYQQTPGQGLQFLFEYFSETQRNKGNFPGRFSGRQFSNSRSEMNVSTLELGDSALYLCASSLKQGAYEQYFGPGTRLTVT.

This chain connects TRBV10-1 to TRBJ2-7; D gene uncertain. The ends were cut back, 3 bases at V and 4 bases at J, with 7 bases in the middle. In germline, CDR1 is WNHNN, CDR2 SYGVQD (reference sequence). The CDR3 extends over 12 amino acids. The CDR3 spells CASSDLQYEQYF. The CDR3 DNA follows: TGCGCCAGCAGTGATTTACAATACGAGCAGTACTTC.

The CDR3 DNA reads TGCGCCAGCAGCTTGGGGGGGGGCGAGAGTCAGCCCCAGCATTTT. It encodes CASSLGGGESQPQHF. The chain uses TRBV5-1 and TRBJ1-5, with D maybe TRBD1 (6 bases). The V gene lost 0 bases and the J gene lost 6 bases, with 13 bases spanning the gap. Germline-derived CDR1 and CDR2 are SGHRS and YFSETQ. The CDR3 length is 15 residues.

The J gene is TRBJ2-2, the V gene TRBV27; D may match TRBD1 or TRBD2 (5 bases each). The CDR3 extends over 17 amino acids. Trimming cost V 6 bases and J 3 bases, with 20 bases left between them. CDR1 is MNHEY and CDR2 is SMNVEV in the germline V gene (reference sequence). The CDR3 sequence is CASSPLDNSADTGELFF. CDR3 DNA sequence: TGTGCCAGCAGCCCCCTGGACAATTCAGCGGACACCGGGGAGCTGTTTTTT.

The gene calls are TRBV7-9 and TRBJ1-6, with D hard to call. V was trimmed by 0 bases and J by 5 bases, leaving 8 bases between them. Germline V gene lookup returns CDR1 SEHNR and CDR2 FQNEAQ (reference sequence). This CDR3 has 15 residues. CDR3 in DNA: TGTGCCAGCAGCTTAGCCGGGGTCAATAATTCACCCCTCCACTTT. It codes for CASSLAGVNNSPLHF.

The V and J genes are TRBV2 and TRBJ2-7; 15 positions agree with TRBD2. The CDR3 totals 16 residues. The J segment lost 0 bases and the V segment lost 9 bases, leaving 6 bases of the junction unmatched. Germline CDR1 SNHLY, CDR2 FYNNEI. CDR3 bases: TGTGCCAGTACCGGGACTAGCGGGAGGAGCTCCTACGAGCAGTACTTC. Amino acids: CASTGTSGRSSYEQYF. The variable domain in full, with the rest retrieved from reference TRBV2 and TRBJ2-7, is EPEVTQTPSHQVTQMGQEVILRCVPISNHLYFYWYRQILGQKVEFLVSFYNNEISEKSEIFDDQFSVERPDGSNFTLKIRSTKLEDSAMYFCASTGTSGRSSYEQYFGPGTRLTVT.

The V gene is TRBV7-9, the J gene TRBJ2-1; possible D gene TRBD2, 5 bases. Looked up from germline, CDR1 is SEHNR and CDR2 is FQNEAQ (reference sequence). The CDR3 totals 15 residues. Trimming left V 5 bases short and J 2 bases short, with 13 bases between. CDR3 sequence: CASSQGLAAYNEQFF. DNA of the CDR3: TGTGCCAGCAGCCAAGGGCTAGCAGCCTACAATGAGCAGTTCTTC.

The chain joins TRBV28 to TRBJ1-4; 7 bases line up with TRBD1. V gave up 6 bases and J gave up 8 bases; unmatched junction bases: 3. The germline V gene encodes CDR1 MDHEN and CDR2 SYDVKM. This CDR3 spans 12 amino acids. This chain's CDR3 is CASRLQGEKLFF. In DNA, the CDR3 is TGTGCCAGCAGGTTACAGGGGGAAAAACTGTTTTTT.

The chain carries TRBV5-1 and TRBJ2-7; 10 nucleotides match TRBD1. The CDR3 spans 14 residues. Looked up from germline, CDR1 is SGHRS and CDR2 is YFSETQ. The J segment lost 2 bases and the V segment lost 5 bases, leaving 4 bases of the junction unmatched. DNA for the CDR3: TGCGCCAGCAGAGTAGGACAGGGGGCCTACGAGCAGTACTTC. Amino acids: CASRVGQGAYEQYF.

The CDR3 DNA reads as TGCGCCAGCAGCCCGACCTTGAACAATGAGCAGTTCTTC. Its protein product is CASSPTLNNEQFF. V gene TRBV5-1 combines with J gene TRBJ2-1; D not resolved. This CDR3 has 13 amino acids. The ends were cut back, 4 bases at V and 5 bases at J, with 10 bases in the middle. The germline V gene has CDR1 SGHRS and CDR2 YFSETQ. Looking up the rest from reference TRBV5-1 and TRBJ2-1 gives the full variable domain: KAGVTQTPRYLIKTRGQQVTLSCSPISGHRSVSWYQQTPGQGLQFLFEYFSETQRNKGNFPGRFSGRQFSNSRSEMNVSTLELGDSALYLCASSPTLNNEQFFGPGTRLTVL.

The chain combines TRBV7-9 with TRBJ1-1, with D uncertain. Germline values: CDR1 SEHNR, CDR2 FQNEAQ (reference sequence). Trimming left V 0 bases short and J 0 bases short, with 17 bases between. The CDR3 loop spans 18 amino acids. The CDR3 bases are TGTGCCAGCAGCTTAGCCCCTTCAGCGATCTGGGTGAACACTGAAGCTTTCTTT. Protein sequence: CASSLAPSAIWVNTEAFF.

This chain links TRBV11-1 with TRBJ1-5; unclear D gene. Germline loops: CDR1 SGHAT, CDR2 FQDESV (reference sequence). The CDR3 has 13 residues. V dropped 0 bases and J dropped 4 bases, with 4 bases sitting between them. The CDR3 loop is CASSLAFNQPQHF. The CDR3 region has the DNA TGTGCCAGCAGCTTAGCGTTTAATCAGCCCCAGCATTTT.

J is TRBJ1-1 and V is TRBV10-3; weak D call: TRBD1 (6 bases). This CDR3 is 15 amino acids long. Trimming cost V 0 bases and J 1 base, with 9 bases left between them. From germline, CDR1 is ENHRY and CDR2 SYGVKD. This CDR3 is CAISESGGGNTEAFF. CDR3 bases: TGTGCCATCAGTGAGTCCGGAGGGGGGAACACTGAAGCTTTCTTT.

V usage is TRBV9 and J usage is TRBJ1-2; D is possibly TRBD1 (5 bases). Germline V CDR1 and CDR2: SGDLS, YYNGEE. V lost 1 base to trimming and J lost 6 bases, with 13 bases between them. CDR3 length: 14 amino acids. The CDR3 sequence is CASSVQTGTHGYTF. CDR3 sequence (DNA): TGTGCCAGCAGCGTACAAACCGGGACCCATGGCTACACCTTC.

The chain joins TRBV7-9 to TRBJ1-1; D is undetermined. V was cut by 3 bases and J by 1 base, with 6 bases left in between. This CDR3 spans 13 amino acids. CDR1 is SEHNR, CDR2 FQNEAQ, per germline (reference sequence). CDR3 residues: CASSFQENTEAFF. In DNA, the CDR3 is TGTGCCAGCAGCTTTCAGGAGAACACTGAAGCTTTCTTT.

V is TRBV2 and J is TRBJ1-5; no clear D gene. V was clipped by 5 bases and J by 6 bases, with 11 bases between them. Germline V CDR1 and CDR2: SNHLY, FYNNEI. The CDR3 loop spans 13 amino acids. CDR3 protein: CASSFSGGQPQHF. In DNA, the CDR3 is TGTGCCAGCAGTTTCTCAGGCGGTCAGCCCCAGCATTTT.

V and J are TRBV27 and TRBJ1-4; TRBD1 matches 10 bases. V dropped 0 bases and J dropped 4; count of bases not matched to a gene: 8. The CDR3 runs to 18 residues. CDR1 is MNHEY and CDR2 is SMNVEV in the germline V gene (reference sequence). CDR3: CASSLSALGTGVNEKLFF. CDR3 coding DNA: TGTGCCAGCAGTTTATCGGCTTTAGGGACAGGGGTTAATGAAAAACTGTTTTTT.